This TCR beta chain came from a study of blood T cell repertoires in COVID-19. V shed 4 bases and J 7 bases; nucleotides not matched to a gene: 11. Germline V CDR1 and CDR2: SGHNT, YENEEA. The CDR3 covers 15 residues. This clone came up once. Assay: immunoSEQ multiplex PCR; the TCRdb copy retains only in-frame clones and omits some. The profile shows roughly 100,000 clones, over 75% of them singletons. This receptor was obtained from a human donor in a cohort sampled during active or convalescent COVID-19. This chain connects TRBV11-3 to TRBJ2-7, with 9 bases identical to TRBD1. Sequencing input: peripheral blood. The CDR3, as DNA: TGTGCCAGCAGCTCCCTAGGACAGGGGCTTGATGAGCAGTACTTC. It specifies CASSSLGQGLDEQYF.